The 28 T cell receptor beta chains below come from one sample, sequenced in a study of T cells in Graves' hyperthyroidism and ophthalmopathy. RNA transcripts gave rise to amplified TCR beta CDR3 regions. A set of HTBI primers served as the primers for a first-round RT-PCR of the TCR CDR3. TCRdb re-analysed the multiplex PCR reads in MiXCR, keeping a single row per CDR3 protein. The sample has roughly 240,000 distinct CDR3 sequences; about 24% are singletons. Sequencing input: blood. The receptors originated from a woman in her 40s with Graves' ophthalmopathy.

This clonotype was seen ten or more times. This sequence joins TRBV3-1 and TRBJ2-5; D unresolved. Deletions cut 1 base from V and 9 bases from J, with 9 bases between. The CDR3 is 12 residues long. CDR1 and CDR2 from the germline V gene are LGHDT and YNNKEL (reference sequence). CDR3 region: CASSQGVGAQYF. The CDR3 nucleotides are TGTGCCAGCAGCCAAGGGGTTGGGGCCCAGTACTTC.

This clonotype was seen repeatedly, ten times or more. The chain carries TRBV25-1 and TRBJ2-5; D is unclear. CDR3 length: 14 amino acids. V shed 3 bases and J shed 4 bases, with 12 bases lying between them. In germline, CDR1 is MGHDK, CDR2 SYGVNS. In nucleotides, the CDR3 is TGTGCCAGCAGTGACCCTCAGCGCCGAGAGACCCAGTACTTC. Translating gives CASSDPQRRETQYF.

This clonotype was counted many times. The chain combines TRBV25-1 with TRBJ2-7, with 9 bases lining up with TRBD2. This CDR3 is built from 15 residues. The germline gives CDR1 MGHDK, CDR2 SYGVNS. Trimming cost V 3 bases and J 4 bases; bases outside gene matches: 7. The CDR3 DNA is TGTGCCAGCAGTGAGGAGGCGGGAGGGTTATACGAGCAGTACTTC. It is translated as CASSEEAGGLYEQYF.

Many counts were recorded for this clonotype. The rearrangement joins TRBV7-2 to TRBJ2-7; 9 bases fit TRBD2. V shed 4 bases, J shed 0 bases, and the junction held 4 bases outside the gene matches. This CDR3 has 15 residues. Per the germline V gene, CDR1 is SGHTA and CDR2 is FQGNSA. The DNA of the CDR3 is TGTGCCAGCAGCTCGAGACTAGCGGACTCCTACGAGCAGTACTTC. This gives the protein CASSSRLADSYEQYF.

Ten or more counts support this clonotype. The gene calls are TRBV24-1 and TRBJ1-5, with 10 bases fitting TRBD1. This CDR3 is built from 16 residues. V lost 4 bases to trimming and J lost 2 bases; unmatched junction nucleotides: 4. Germline CDR1 reads KGHDR; CDR2 reads SFDVKD. The CDR3, as DNA: TGTGCCACCAGTGAGCCCGGGACAGGGGGCAATCAGCCCCAGCATTTT. It codes for CATSEPGTGGNQPQHF.

This clonotype was counted many times. The genes are TRBV28 and TRBJ1-3, with TRBD1 identical over 8 bases. Germline CDR1 is MDHEN and CDR2 is SYDVKM. This CDR3 comprises 15 residues. The V segment lost 5 bases and the J segment 2 bases; nucleotides outside the gene matches: 5. The CDR3 protein is CASSGDRRTGNTIYF. CDR3 nucleotides: TGTGCCAGCAGTGGGGACAGGAGAACTGGAAACACCATATATTTT. Full variable domain (remainder filled in from reference TRBV28 and TRBJ1-3): DVKVTQSSRYLVKRTGEKVFLECVQDMDHENMFWYRQDPGLGLRLIYFSYDVKMKEKGDIPEGYSVSREKKERFSLILESASTNQTSMYLCASSGDRRTGNTIYFGEGSWLTVV.

This clonotype has ten or more counts. The V call is TRBV9, the J call TRBJ1-1; D is ambiguous. V was trimmed by 3 bases and J by 3 bases, leaving 15 bases between them. The CDR3 loop spans 15 amino acids. Germline V CDR1 and CDR2: SGDLS, YYNGEE. The CDR3 DNA follows: TGTGCCAGCAGCGCACTTCGGGTTGGGGACACTGAAGCTTTCTTT. Protein: CASSALRVGDTEAFF.

This clonotype occurred many times. The chain uses TRBV6-2 or TRBV6-3 and TRBJ2-7, with TRBD1 as a possible D gene (5 bases). From germline, CDR1 is MNHEY and CDR2 SVGEGT. The CDR3 has 15 residues. Trimming stripped 2 bases from V and 0 bases from J, with 11 bases between. Here the CDR3 DNA reads TGTGCCAGCAGTTACGTTGTGACAGTCTCCTACGAGCAGTACTTC. Translating gives CASSYVVTVSYEQYF.

The V call is TRBV20-1, the J call TRBJ2-7, with 8 bases matching TRBD2. This CDR3 is built from 12 residues. Germline CDR1 DFQATT, CDR2 SNEGSKA (reference sequence). J gave up 6 bases and V 4 bases, and 5 bases lay outside the gene matches. This CDR3 is CSATGGRSEQYF. The CDR3 DNA sequence: TGCAGTGCTACGGGCGGGAGGAGCGAGCAGTACTTC.

This clonotype was counted at least ten times. The chain is built from TRBV6-1 and TRBJ2-7, with 8 positions matching TRBD1. This CDR3 contains 13 residues. The germline V gene encodes CDR1 MNHNS and CDR2 SASEGT. V shed 5 bases, J shed 4 bases, and the junction held 4 bases outside the gene matches. The CDR3 region has the DNA TGTGCCAGCAGTAGGGACAGGCAATACGAGCAGTACTTC. It codes for CASSRDRQYEQYF.

The chain employs TRBV9 and TRBJ2-7; D gene uncertain. Germline V gives CDR1 SGDLS, CDR2 YYNGEE. The CDR3 covers 16 residues. Trimming cost V 0 bases and J 5 bases, with 18 bases left between them. The CDR3 nucleotides are TGTGCCAGCAGCGTAGGTTTGTTAGCAGGTGGCCACGAGCAGTACTTC. Its protein product is CASSVGLLAGGHEQYF.

This chain uses TRBV6-5 with TRBJ1-1; no firm D call. The CDR3 is made up of 13 amino acids. The V gene's germline CDR1 is MNHEY and CDR2 SVGAGI. Trimming cost V 0 bases and J 3 bases, with 5 bases left between them. The CDR3: CASSYSSYTEAFF. CDR3 sequence (DNA): TGTGCCAGCAGTTACTCGAGTTACACTGAAGCTTTCTTT.

This clonotype was observed a handful of times. A much larger clone lies a single base off, so this may be a read error. The chain couples TRBV12-3 or TRBV12-4 to TRBJ1-2; weak D call: TRBD1 (5 bases). CDR3 length: 15 residues. CDR3 coding DNA: TGTGTCAGCAGTTTGGGGCAGGGTATTAACTATGGCTACACCTTC. This encodes CVSSLGQGINYGYTF.

This chain joins TRBV10-3 and TRBJ1-6; 9 nucleotides agree with TRBD1. Losses at the gene ends were 6 bases for V and 7 bases for J; bases not matched to a gene: 1. Germline CDR1 is ENHRY and CDR2 is SYGVKD. The CDR3 has 13 amino acids. The CDR3 reads CAIRGQGNSPLHF. CDR3 DNA: TGTGCCATCAGGGGACAGGGCAATTCACCCCTCCACTTT.

The chain joins TRBV19 to TRBJ1-1; TRBD1 is a possible D gene (5 bases). V was pared by 5 bases and J by 0 bases, with 22 bases between. The CDR3 totals 18 residues. CDR1 LNHDA and CDR2 SQIVND come from the germline V gene (reference sequence). The CDR3 spells CASSQGRFRFGMNTEAFF. CDR3 bases: TGTGCCAGTAGTCAGGGCCGCTTTCGTTTCGGCATGAACACTGAAGCTTTCTTT.

The genes are TRBV7-2 and TRBJ1-2; the match to TRBD1 covers 10 bases. This CDR3 has 14 amino acids. Germline V gives CDR1 SGHTA, CDR2 FQGNSA. J gave up 8 bases and V 5 bases, and 8 bases lay outside the gene matches. The CDR3 DNA reads TGTGCCAGCAGCCGGGGACAGGGGCGTATAGGCTACACCTTC. Its protein is CASSRGQGRIGYTF. The entire variable domain, with the rest obtained from reference TRBV7-2 and TRBJ1-2, is as follows: GAGVSQSPSNKVTEKGKDVELRCDPISGHTALYWYRQSLGQGLEFLIYFQGNSAPDKSGLPSDRFSAERTGGSVSTLTIQRTQQEDSAVYLCASSRGQGRIGYTFGSGTRLTVV.

This clonotype was recorded many times. This chain uses TRBV6-1 with TRBJ1-1; D remains unclear. This CDR3 region has 15 residues. From germline, CDR1 is MNHNS and CDR2 SASEGT. V shed 2 bases and J shed 5 bases, with 15 bases lying between them. Here the CDR3 DNA reads TGTGCCAGCAGTGAAATGGGCGGCGTAGGGACTGAAGCTTTCTTT. Translated: CASSEMGGVGTEAFF.

This clonotype was observed once. The chain has TRBV24-1 and TRBJ2-7; 8 bases map to TRBD2. Germline assignment: CDR1 KGHDR and CDR2 SFDVKD. V lost 6 bases to trimming and J lost 4 bases; unmatched junction nucleotides: 7. The CDR3 length is 14 residues. This chain's CDR3 is CATSRSGSWYEQYF. CDR3 coding DNA: TGTGCCACCAGTAGAAGCGGGAGTTGGTACGAGCAGTACTTC.

This clonotype was seen ten or more times. The rearrangement uses TRBV4-1 and TRBJ2-7; D not resolved. Trimming took 3 bases from V and 1 from J, leaving 7 bases between them. There are 13 residues in the CDR3. CDR1 MGHRA and CDR2 YSYEKL come from the germline V gene. CDR3 loop: CASSQGRSYEQYF. Here the CDR3 DNA reads TGCGCCAGCAGCCAGGGCAGGTCCTACGAGCAGTACTTC.

Ten or more counts support this clonotype. The chain links TRBV28 to TRBJ1-5, with TRBD1 matching 10 bases. The trim removed 6 bases at V and 6 bases at J, leaving 8 bases unmatched. CDR3 length: 15 residues. CDR1 and CDR2 from the germline V gene are MDHEN and SYDVKM. The CDR3 bases are TGTGCCAGCAGCGATAGGACAGGGGGAGGTCAGCCCCAGCATTTT. Translated, it gives CASSDRTGGGQPQHF.

The genes are TRBV5-1 and TRBJ2-2; D gene unclear. Trimming took off 3 bases at V and 0 bases at J, with 9 bases between the two ends. CDR1 is SGHRS, CDR2 YFSETQ, per germline. This CDR3 comprises 15 residues. The CDR3: CASSSQTSNTGELFF. CDR3 DNA: TGCGCCAGCAGCTCACAAACATCGAACACCGGGGAGCTGTTTTTT.

This clonotype has just a few counts. This chain uses TRBV6-5 with TRBJ2-5; 8 positions agree with TRBD2. J gave up 4 bases and V 4 bases, and 5 bases lay outside the gene matches. The CDR3 is 14 amino acids. Germline V gene sequence: CDR1 MNHEY, CDR2 SVGAGI. CDR3 sequence: CASSSSGSVETQYF. As DNA, the CDR3 is TGTGCCAGCAGTTCGAGCGGGAGTGTAGAGACCCAGTACTTC.

This clonotype was seen many times. The chain recombines TRBV20-1 with TRBJ1-1; no definite D call. V was clipped by 2 bases and J by 0 bases, with 7 bases between them. This CDR3 has 13 residues. The germline CDR1 and CDR2 sequences are DFQATT and SNEGSKA (reference sequence). The DNA of the CDR3 is TGCAGTGCTAGAAACAACATGAACACTGAAGCTTTCTTT. Its translation: CSARNNMNTEAFF.

This clonotype was observed many times. The chain has TRBV5-1 and TRBJ2-2; D not resolved. V lost 5 bases and J 1 base, leaving 9 bases between the germline ends. The CDR3 consists of 14 residues. Germline CDR1 reads SGHRS; CDR2 reads YFSETQ. In DNA, the CDR3 is TGCGCCAGCAGGGAGCTTCAGAACACCGGGGAGCTGTTTTTT. Translating it yields CASRELQNTGELFF. The full variable domain, its missing parts supplied by reference TRBV5-1 and TRBJ2-2, is KAGVTQTPRYLIKTRGQQVTLSCSPISGHRSVSWYQQTPGQGLQFLFEYFSETQRNKGNFPGRFSGRQFSNSRSEMNVSTLELGDSALYLCASRELQNTGELFFGEGSRLTVL.

The sample holds many counts of this clonotype. The chain has TRBV18 and TRBJ2-4; D not resolved. Germline-derived CDR1 and CDR2 are KGHSH and LQKENI. The V end was cut by 4 bases, the J end by 3 bases, with 13 bases between. The CDR3 is 15 residues long. The CDR3 nucleotides read TGTGCCAGCTCACATGCAGAGGTGGTCAAAAACATTCAGTACTTC. This encodes CASSHAEVVKNIQYF.

The CDR3 here is CAWSMDAHRLDQETQYF. The DNA for the CDR3 is TGTGCCTGGTCGATGGACGCTCATAGACTTGATCAAGAGACCCAGTACTTC. This rearrangement joins TRBV30 to TRBJ2-5, with D unresolved. Germline CDR1 and CDR2: GTSNPN and SVGIG (reference sequence). This CDR3 is built from 17 residues. Trimming shortened V by 5 bases and J by 2 bases, and 24 bases separated the two germline ends. Based on the CDR3 plus reference TRBV30 and TRBJ2-5, the full variable domain is SQTIHQWPATLVQPVGSPLSLECTVEGTSNPNLYWYRQAAGRGLQLLFYSVGIGQISSEVPQNLSASRPQDRQFILSSKKLLLSDSGFYLCAWSMDAHRLDQETQYFGPGTRLLVL.

This clonotype was observed a few times. This chain uses TRBV6-1 with TRBJ2-7; possibly TRBD2 for D (5 bases). This CDR3 region has 15 residues. V lost 8 bases to trimming and J lost 5 bases, with 22 bases between them. Germline CDR1 reads MNHNS; CDR2 reads SASEGT. The CDR3 here is CASLEHRPGGHEQYF. CDR3 bases: TGTGCCAGCCTCGAGCACCGGCCAGGAGGCCACGAGCAGTACTTC.

This clonotype was picked up many times. The gene calls are TRBV6-1 and TRBJ2-3; 7 nucleotides line up with TRBD1. The trim removed 5 bases at V and 11 bases at J, leaving 7 bases unmatched. The CDR3 is made up of 12 amino acids. From germline, CDR1 is MNHNS and CDR2 SASEGT. CDR3 coding DNA: TGTGCCAGCAGTCCTGGGACAGCAATGCAGTATTTT. Its protein is CASSPGTAMQYF.